One and the same sample provided the 12 T cell receptor beta chains below, sequenced in a study of T-cell reconstitution after alpha-beta-depleted transplantation in children. Preparing the TCRbeta library involved the use of unique molecular identifiers. TCRdb called the PCR reads again in MiXCR, with one record for every CDR3 protein. The table records nearly 400,000 distinct CDR3 sequences, about 20% of them present only once. Source: PBMCs from the stem cell graft donor, taken from the stem cell graft. These receptors all come from a human donor who donated a stem cell graft to a child with acute myeloid leukemia.

The chain recombines TRBV4-1 with TRBJ1-2; D perhaps matches TRBD1 (6 bases). The CDR3 has 16 residues. V was trimmed by 0 bases and J by 2 bases, leaving 13 bases between them. Germline values: CDR1 MGHRA, CDR2 YSYEKL. As DNA, the CDR3 is TGCGCCAGCAGCCAAGATCTTGACAGGTGGAACTATGGCTACACCTTC. Encoded protein: CASSQDLDRWNYGYTF.

V usage is TRBV15 and J usage is TRBJ1-5, with D unclear. The CDR3 consists of 13 residues. The V end was cut by 0 bases, the J end by 6 bases, with 6 bases between. Germline V CDR1 and CDR2: LNHNV, YYDKDF (reference sequence). CDR3 nucleotide sequence: TGTGCCACCAGCAGAGATCCCATTCAGCCCCAGCATTTT. Its translation is CATSRDPIQPQHF.

The CDR3 DNA follows: TGTGCCAGCAGCCCTGGGACGAGGAACACCGGGGAGCTGTTTTTT. The encoded protein is CASSPGTRNTGELFF. The rearrangement links TRBV11-3 to TRBJ2-2, with D possibly called TRBD1 or TRBD2 (5 bases each). The CDR3 has 15 amino acids. Germline V gives CDR1 SGHNT, CDR2 YENEEA. Between the trimmed V and J ends, which lost 5 bases and 1 base, there was a span of 11 bases.

This clonotype was seen a few times. The chain uses TRBV27 and TRBJ2-7, with 7 nucleotides matching TRBD1. The germline gives CDR1 MNHEY, CDR2 SMNVEV (reference sequence). The CDR3 totals 17 residues. J was trimmed by 2 bases and V by 2 bases; bases with no gene match: 12. In DNA form, the CDR3 reads TGTGCCAGCAGTTTAATCTTCGAAACCGGGACAGCCTACGAGCAGTACTTC. This translates into CASSLIFETGTAYEQYF.

The rearrangement links TRBV5-1 to TRBJ2-1, with 11 bases fitting TRBD2. The length of the CDR3 is 15 residues. V was pared by 4 bases and J by 8 bases, with 8 bases of the junction left unmatched. From germline, CDR1 is SGHRS and CDR2 YFSETQ. CDR3 DNA: TGCGCCAGCAGCCTAACTAGCGGGAGCTTCGATGAGCAGTTCTTC. It translates to CASSLTSGSFDEQFF.

There are many counts of this clonotype. J is TRBJ2-6 and V is TRBV6-2 or TRBV6-3; no reliable D call. V dropped 2 bases and J dropped 4 bases, with 9 bases sitting between them. This CDR3 contains 15 residues. Germline V gene sequence: CDR1 MNHEY, CDR2 SVGEGT. This CDR3 reads CASSYKGSGANVLTF. In nucleotides, the CDR3 is TGTGCCAGCAGTTACAAAGGGTCCGGGGCCAACGTCCTGACTTTC.

This clonotype was detected many times. This sequence joins TRBV29-1 and TRBJ2-7; D is possibly TRBD1 or TRBD2 (6 bases each). This CDR3 comprises 13 residues. Germline-derived CDR1 and CDR2 are SQVTM and ANQGSEA. V was shortened by 2 bases and J by 2 bases, with 10 bases between the two germline ends. CDR3 region: CSVESGATYEQYF. CDR3 DNA: TGCAGCGTTGAATCGGGGGCTACCTACGAGCAGTACTTC.

This clonotype was detected a few times. V gene TRBV10-3 combines with J gene TRBJ1-4; D perhaps matches TRBD1 (5 bases). The CDR3 runs 15 residues. Trimming left V 0 bases short and J 10 bases short, with 15 bases between. The germline V gene encodes CDR1 ENHRY and CDR2 SYGVKD. This CDR3 is CAISESAPGRGKLFF. The CDR3 DNA reads TGTGCCATCAGTGAGTCTGCCCCGGGTAGGGGAAAACTGTTTTTT.

CDR3 sequence (DNA): TGTGCCAGCAGCCAAGATGGGGGGGATGAAGCTTTCTTT. Amino acid sequence: CASSQDGGDEAFF. The chain joins TRBV4-2 to TRBJ1-1; possibly TRBD1 for D (5 bases). Germline-derived CDR1 and CDR2 are LGHNA and YNFKEQ. The germline V and J ends were trimmed by 0 bases and 7 bases, with 9 bases remaining between them. The CDR3 spans 13 residues.

This chain links TRBV20-1 with TRBJ2-5; TRBD2 aligns across 9 bases. The J segment lost 3 bases and the V segment lost 3 bases, leaving 11 bases of the junction unmatched. CDR3 size: 16 residues. In germline, CDR1 is DFQATT, CDR2 SNEGSKA (reference sequence). The CDR3, as DNA: TGCAGTGCTAGGGGTAGCGGGAGCGTTGGGGAAGAGACCCAGTACTTC. Its translation: CSARGSGSVGEETQYF.

The V call is TRBV12-3 or TRBV12-4, the J call TRBJ2-5; 11 nucleotides line up with TRBD2. V gave up 6 bases and J gave up 0 bases; unmatched junction bases: 6. CDR3 size: 16 residues. The CDR3 sequence is CASRRTSGGHQETQYF. CDR3 nucleotides: TGTGCCAGCAGGCGTACTAGCGGGGGACACCAAGAGACCCAGTACTTC.

J is TRBJ2-1 and V is TRBV28; 13 bases are shared with TRBD2. The CDR3 extends over 12 amino acids. Germline values: CDR1 MDHEN, CDR2 SYDVKM. The V segment lost 4 bases and the J segment 15 bases; nucleotides outside the gene matches: 3. This chain's CDR3 is CASSWTSGSRFF. In nucleotides, the CDR3 is TGTGCCAGCAGTTGGACTAGCGGGAGTCGGTTCTTC.